This entry concerns a single TCR beta chain. Its antigen is still unknown. Sequencing used immunoSEQ multiplex PCR; TCRdb keeps in-frame clones, though not all of them. The sample yields about 68,000 clones, about 89% seen once. Trimming removed 6 bases at V and 2 bases at J, with 18 bases between. This CDR3 has 16 residues. Germline lookup yields CDR1 MDHEN and CDR2 SYDVKM. This entry is derived from a study of OX40 agonist ivuxolimab in advanced cancers. The study, taken as a whole, reports: The work left the antigen specificity of expanded peripheral T cells undetermined.

The sequence was obtained from an adult with an advanced solid tumor such as melanoma, head and neck, liver or kidney cancer. The sequencing here drew on CD4+ or CD8+ T cells sorted from blood, taken in a trial of the OX40 agonist ivuxolimab. The chain couples TRBV28 to TRBJ2-3; tentatively, D is TRBD2 (5 bases). Here the CDR3 reads CASSPPQAALTDTQYF. The CDR3 bases are TGTGCCAGCAGCCCCCCCCAAGCGGCTCTCACAGATACGCAGTATTTT.